This T cell receptor (beta chain) was recorded in a study of shared clonotypes between healthy human individuals. Points from the study as a whole: Sequencing depth was predicted to influence how clonotypes are shared among donors.

Terminally differentiated effector memory CD45RA+ cells were excluded by CCR7 positive selection of CD45RO-negative cells. Every subset had its genomic DNA shared out evenly among several immunoSEQ plates. Generated by immunoSEQ multiplex PCR, the TCRdb table keeps only in-frame clones and is missing some. The table lists roughly 2 million clones, approximately 95% of them singletons. Germline V gives CDR1 WNHNN, CDR2 SYGVQD (reference sequence). The V and J ends lost 0 bases and 2 bases respectively, with 9 bases between them. The CDR3 loop spans 15 amino acids. On this clone itself: Its antigen is currently unknown.

This TCR was sampled from a man aged 18 to 29 in good health. The genes are TRBV10-1 and TRBJ2-3, with a weak D call TRBD1 (5 bases). Sequencing was carried out using naive CD8+ T cells sorted from blood. For the CDR3, the DNA is TGCGCCAGCAGTGAGTCGATAGGGGCCACAGATACGCAGTATTTT. This encodes CASSESIGATDTQYF.